This T cell receptor beta chain is from a study of cytomegalovirus exposure and HLA in healthy donors. Study-wide results and caveats: Researchers counted roughly 160 TCR beta chains as cytomegalovirus-associated. Later on, an analysis found that several of the most significant clusters appeared to be linked to common viral pathogens, which included parvovirus B19.

The ends were cut back, 2 bases at V and 1 base at J, with 20 bases in the middle. Germline V lookup: CDR1 MDHEN, CDR2 SYDVKM. This CDR3 has 18 residues. The PCR was carried out with 60 Vbeta primers and 13 Jbeta primers. Sequencing was performed with immunoSEQ multiplex PCR; in TCRdb, only in-frame clones are kept and a portion is missing. The sample consists of 100,000 to 150,000 clones, 50% to 75% of them appearing once. Of note for this clone: Its target is unknown.

The specimen sequenced was PBMCs. The sequence was obtained from a woman aged 40-49 years in good health and CMV-seropositive. The chain carries TRBV28 and TRBJ2-5, with a tentative D call TRBD1 (6 bases). The CDR3 region is CASSLVAGPDRTQETQYF. CDR3 bases: TGTGCCAGCAGTTTAGTTGCAGGGCCCGACAGGACCCAAGAGACCCAGTACTTC.